The 27 T cell receptor beta chains reported below all come from one sample, sequenced in a study of post-analysis software for immune sequencing data. The study's findings and limits: Five or six TRBV segments were significantly more frequent in patients than in controls. TRBV5-6, TRBV5-1 and TRBV20-1 were among these segments.

Built from TCR beta cDNA, the libraries had unique molecular identifiers in them. MiXCR was run by TCRdb on the PCR reads, yielding one entry per CDR3 protein. Here the sample spans roughly 400,000 distinct CDR3 sequences, over 30% being singletons. Which antigens these TCRs recognize remains unknown. The sample was blood. These receptors all stem from a girl aged 2 to 10 with multiple sclerosis.

In its sample, this clonotype was seen a few times. V is TRBV3-1 and J is TRBJ2-7; D not resolved. Germline V lookup: CDR1 LGHDT, CDR2 YNNKEL (reference sequence). The CDR3 has 13 amino acids. Between the trimmed V and J ends, which lost 7 bases and 3 bases, there was a span of 13 bases. DNA of the CDR3: TGTGCCAGCAACCCCGTGAGATACTACGAGCAGTACTTC. Encoded protein: CASNPVRYYEQYF.

This clonotype is a singleton in its sample. The gene calls are TRBV20-1 and TRBJ2-6; D possibly uses TRBD1 or TRBD2 (5 bases each). The CDR3 extends over 15 amino acids. The ends were cut back, 1 base at V and 3 bases at J, with 10 bases in the middle. Germline lookup yields CDR1 DFQATT and CDR2 SNEGSKA (reference sequence). The CDR3 is CSARAGTDGANVLTF. The CDR3, as DNA: TGCAGTGCTAGAGCTGGGACGGATGGGGCCAACGTCCTGACTTTC.

This clonotype came up a few times. This chain uses TRBV5-1 with TRBJ2-5; D is ambiguous. From germline, CDR1 is SGHRS and CDR2 YFSETQ. The V and J ends lost 4 bases and 4 bases respectively, with 17 bases between them. The CDR3 sequence is 15 residues long. CDR3: CASSIQGNGGETQYF. Written as DNA, the CDR3 is TGCGCCAGCAGCATTCAAGGGAATGGCGGAGAGACCCAGTACTTC. The full variable domain, rest sourced from reference TRBV5-1 and TRBJ2-5, is KAGVTQTPRYLIKTRGQQVTLSCSPISGHRSVSWYQQTPGQGLQFLFEYFSETQRNKGNFPGRFSGRQFSNSRSEMNVSTLELGDSALYLCASSIQGNGGETQYFGPGTRLLVL.

This clonotype was seen only a few times. The chain has TRBV2 and TRBJ1-2; possible D gene TRBD1, 6 bases. Germline values: CDR1 SNHLY, CDR2 FYNNEI. V was clipped by 6 bases and J by 4 bases, with 18 bases between them. This CDR3 is built from 15 residues. The CDR3 bases are TGTGCCAGCAGAGAACATCGACAGGCCTTCTATGGCTACACCTTC. Translating gives CASREHRQAFYGYTF.

This clonotype was detected a few times. The rearrangement joins TRBV29-1 to TRBJ2-5; D is uncertain. The germline CDR1 and CDR2 sequences are SQVTM and ANQGSEA. V was cut by 2 bases and J by 5 bases, with 6 bases left in between. The CDR3 spans 11 residues. DNA of the CDR3: TGCAGCGTTGAACCTTTGGAGACCCAGTACTTC. Its protein is CSVEPLETQYF.

The chain carries TRBV12-3 or TRBV12-4 and TRBJ1-5, with 8 bases identical to TRBD1. Trimming took 5 bases from V and 5 from J; bases not matched to a gene: 8. CDR3 size: 15 residues. The CDR3 DNA follows: TGTGCCAGCAGTCTCGGACAGGGCCGGGATCAGCCCCAGCATTTT. Amino acid sequence: CASSLGQGRDQPQHF.

The chain employs TRBV5-1 and TRBJ2-1, with D hard to call. This CDR3 is 11 amino acids long. Trimming left V 0 bases short and J 8 bases short, with 3 bases between. Per germline, CDR1 SGHRS and CDR2 YFSETQ. CDR3 sequence (DNA): TGCGCCAGCAGCTTGGACTATGAGCAGTTCTTC. This sequence encodes CASSLDYEQFF.

V gene TRBV12-5 combines with J gene TRBJ1-5; D is possibly TRBD1 (6 bases). From germline, CDR1 is LGHNT and CDR2 FRNRAP. V was trimmed by 6 bases and J by 6 bases, leaving 18 bases between them. The CDR3 sequence is 15 residues long. CDR3 loop: CASGPDRWWGQPQHF. The CDR3, as DNA: TGTGCTAGTGGCCCAGACAGGTGGTGGGGTCAGCCCCAGCATTTT.

This CDR3 is CSATSRGNYEQYF. In DNA, the CDR3 is TGCAGTGCTACTTCCAGGGGTAACTACGAGCAGTACTTC. This chain uses TRBV20-1 with TRBJ2-7, with a tentative D call TRBD1 (6 bases). This CDR3 contains 13 residues. The germline CDR1 and CDR2 sequences are DFQATT and SNEGSKA (reference sequence). V gave up 4 bases and J gave up 3 bases, with 13 bases separating them.

Only a few counts were recorded for this clonotype. V is TRBV20-1 and J is TRBJ1-2, with a possible D match to TRBD1 (5 bases). Trimming pared 5 bases from V and 4 bases from J, leaving 17 bases between. The CDR3 runs to 14 residues. CDR1 is DFQATT, CDR2 SNEGSKA, per germline (reference sequence). The DNA of the CDR3 is TGCAGTGCTCCAGGTGGGGGGGGAGTCTATGGCTACACCTTC. Its protein is CSAPGGGGVYGYTF.

This clonotype was found a few times. V usage is TRBV7-2 and J usage is TRBJ2-1; D remains ambiguous. CDR3 length: 11 residues. The V and J ends lost 8 bases and 3 bases respectively, with 5 bases between them. The germline V gene encodes CDR1 SGHTA and CDR2 FQGNSA. CDR3 amino acids: CASDFYNEQFF. The CDR3 DNA follows: TGTGCCAGCGACTTCTACAATGAGCAGTTCTTC.

The chain links TRBV29-1 to TRBJ1-1; D is unresolved. V lost 4 bases and J 3 bases, leaving 6 bases between the germline ends. CDR1 and CDR2 (germline): SQVTM, ANQGSEA. The CDR3 is made up of 11 amino acids. DNA for the CDR3: TGCAGCGTTGGCAGACACACTGAAGCTTTCTTT. Its protein is CSVGRHTEAFF.

This chain connects TRBV19 to TRBJ1-5; possible D gene TRBD1, 5 bases. Trimming cost V 5 bases and J 1 base, with 21 bases left between them. Germline CDR1 and CDR2: LNHDA and SQIVND (reference sequence). CDR3 length: 18 residues. Here the CDR3 reads CASSAGLLRKGSNQPQHF. In DNA form, the CDR3 reads TGTGCCAGTAGTGCGGGACTGCTCCGGAAAGGGAGCAATCAGCCCCAGCATTTT.

The rearrangement links TRBV7-2 to TRBJ1-2; a possible D gene is TRBD1 (5 bases). CDR1 and CDR2 (germline): SGHTA, FQGNSA. There are 16 residues in the CDR3. V was shortened by 1 base and J by 7 bases, with 19 bases between the two germline ends. The DNA for the CDR3 is TGTGCCAGCAGCTTAGAATCTTCGCGGGGGGAAGCTGGCTACACCTTC. Protein: CASSLESSRGEAGYTF.

This clonotype was detected only a few times. The V gene is TRBV18, the J gene TRBJ2-7, with 8 nucleotides matching TRBD2. CDR3 size: 15 residues. Germline assignment: CDR1 KGHSH and CDR2 LQKENI. The ends lost 6 bases at V and 7 bases at J; junction bases unmatched: 14. CDR3 region: CASSSTKSGSGEQYF. The CDR3 nucleotides read TGTGCCAGCTCCTCGACAAAGAGCGGGAGCGGGGAGCAGTACTTC.

The V and J genes are TRBV27 and TRBJ1-4; D unresolved. Trimming took 6 bases from V and 7 from J, leaving 15 bases between them. This CDR3 contains 14 residues. Germline V gene data show CDR1 as MNHEY and CDR2 as SMNVEV (reference sequence). CDR3 amino acids: CASSRNLPGEKLFF. In nucleotides, the CDR3 is TGTGCCAGCAGCCGCAACCTACCAGGTGAAAAACTGTTTTTT.

This clonotype was seen a few times. The CDR3 region has the DNA TGTGCCAGCAGCTTAGAAGACCCCTACGAGCAGTACTTC. This translates into CASSLEDPYEQYF. This chain joins TRBV7-9 and TRBJ2-7; D is unclear. CDR1 and CDR2 (germline): SEHNR, FQNEAQ (reference sequence). This CDR3 has 13 residues. Trimming removed 1 base from V and 2 bases from J, with 6 bases in between.

V and J are TRBV20-1 and TRBJ2-3; 9 bases match TRBD2. The germline V gene encodes CDR1 DFQATT and CDR2 SNEGSKA (reference sequence). Unmatched junction bases numbered 2, after V lost 0 bases and J lost 4 bases. CDR3 length: 14 amino acids. Here the CDR3 DNA reads TGCAGTGCTAGAGAGCAGCGGGGGGCAGATACGCAGTATTTT. Amino acid sequence: CSAREQRGADTQYF.

This clonotype was picked up a small number of times. The chain employs TRBV5-1 and TRBJ2-5; no reliable D call. V was trimmed by 0 bases and J by 7 bases, leaving 25 bases between them. Germline V gives CDR1 SGHRS, CDR2 YFSETQ. The CDR3 sequence is 18 residues long. The CDR3 loop is CASSLALGIANDDGTQYF. DNA for the CDR3: TGCGCCAGCAGCTTGGCCTTGGGGATCGCAAACGATGATGGGACCCAGTACTTC.

This clonotype has more than one count but fewer than ten. The V call is TRBV12-3 or TRBV12-4, the J call TRBJ1-2; TRBD1 aligns across 8 bases. V gave up 3 bases and J gave up 4 bases; unmatched junction bases: 10. The CDR3 contains 16 residues. Here the CDR3 reads CASSFQGAFSIYGYTF. The CDR3 DNA reads as TGTGCCAGCAGTTTTCAGGGGGCTTTCTCTATCTATGGCTACACCTTC.

The genes are TRBV19 and TRBJ2-1; TRBD2 agrees at 7 bases. Germline V CDR1 and CDR2: LNHDA, SQIVND (reference sequence). This CDR3 comprises 16 residues. The V segment lost 3 bases and the J segment 6 bases; nucleotides outside the gene matches: 11. CDR3 nucleotides: TGTGCCAGTAGTATCCCAGCGGGGAAGGGGAGCAATGAGCAGTTCTTC. It yields the protein CASSIPAGKGSNEQFF.

The J gene is TRBJ2-7, the V gene TRBV27; D tentatively fits TRBD1 or TRBD2 (5 bases each). This CDR3 has 15 amino acids. In germline, CDR1 is MNHEY, CDR2 SMNVEV (reference sequence). V was clipped by 6 bases and J by 5 bases, with 20 bases between them. The DNA for the CDR3 is TGTGCCAGCAGAAAGGAGGTATCGGGGCCCCACGAGCAGTACTTC. Translated, it gives CASRKEVSGPHEQYF.

This clonotype was counted a few times. This chain joins TRBV20-1 and TRBJ2-1; 10 bases are a match to TRBD1. Losses at the gene ends were 5 bases for V and 3 bases for J; bases not matched to a gene: 7. There are 15 residues in the CDR3. CDR1 and CDR2 from the germline V gene are DFQATT and SNEGSKA (reference sequence). The CDR3: CSAYPRDRGYNEQFF. Here the CDR3 DNA reads TGCAGTGCTTACCCCCGGGACAGGGGCTACAATGAGCAGTTCTTC.

This clonotype was seen a single time. The chain joins TRBV7-9 to TRBJ2-1, with D hard to call. CDR3 length equals 13 residues. V gave up 2 bases and J gave up 7 bases, with 9 bases separating them. In germline, CDR1 is SEHNR, CDR2 FQNEAQ (reference sequence). As DNA, the CDR3 is TGTGCCAGCAGCTTATTCGGAAAGAATGAGCAGTTCTTC. This sequence encodes CASSLFGKNEQFF.

This clonotype was seen a few times. V is TRBV12-3 or TRBV12-4 and J is TRBJ1-2; D remains ambiguous. The CDR3 runs 13 residues. The V end lost 5 bases, the J end lost 8 bases, and 15 bases lay between the germline ends. The chain's CDR3 is CASSISTLGGYTF. The DNA of the CDR3 is TGTGCCAGCAGTATCAGTACCCTCGGGGGCTACACCTTC.

V gene TRBV7-3 combines with J gene TRBJ2-1, with D tentatively TRBD2 (6 bases). The ends were cut back, 2 bases at V and 0 bases at J, with 17 bases in the middle. This CDR3 comprises 18 residues. Looked up from germline, CDR1 is SGHTA and CDR2 is FQGTGA. This CDR3 reads CASSLGGLPFFSYNEQFF. In nucleotides, the CDR3 is TGTGCCAGCAGCTTAGGTGGACTACCCTTTTTCTCCTACAATGAGCAGTTCTTC.

V and J are TRBV12-3 or TRBV12-4 and TRBJ1-5, with unresolved D. V was cut by 3 bases and J by 5 bases, with 11 bases left in between. This CDR3 has 14 amino acids. CDR3 protein: CASSFQSSDQPQHF. CDR3 sequence (DNA): TGTGCCAGCAGTTTTCAGTCCTCCGATCAGCCCCAGCATTTT.